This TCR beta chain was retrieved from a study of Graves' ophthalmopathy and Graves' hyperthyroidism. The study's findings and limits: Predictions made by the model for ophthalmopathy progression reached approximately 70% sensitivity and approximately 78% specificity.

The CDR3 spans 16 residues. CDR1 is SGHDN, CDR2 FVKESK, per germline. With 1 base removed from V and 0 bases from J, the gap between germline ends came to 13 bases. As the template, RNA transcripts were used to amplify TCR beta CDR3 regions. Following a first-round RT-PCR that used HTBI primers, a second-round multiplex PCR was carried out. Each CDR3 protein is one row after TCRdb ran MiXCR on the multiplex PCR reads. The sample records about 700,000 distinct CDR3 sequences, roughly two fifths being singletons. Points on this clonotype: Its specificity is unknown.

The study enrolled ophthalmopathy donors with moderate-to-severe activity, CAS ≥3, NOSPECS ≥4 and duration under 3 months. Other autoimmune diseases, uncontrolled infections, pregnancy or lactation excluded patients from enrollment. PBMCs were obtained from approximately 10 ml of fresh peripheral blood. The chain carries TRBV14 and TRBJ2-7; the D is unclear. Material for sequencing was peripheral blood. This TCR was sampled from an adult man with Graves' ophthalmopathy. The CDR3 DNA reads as TGTGCCAGCAGCCAAGTCGGGCCCAAGAGCTCCTACGAGCAGTACTTC. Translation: CASSQVGPKSSYEQYF.